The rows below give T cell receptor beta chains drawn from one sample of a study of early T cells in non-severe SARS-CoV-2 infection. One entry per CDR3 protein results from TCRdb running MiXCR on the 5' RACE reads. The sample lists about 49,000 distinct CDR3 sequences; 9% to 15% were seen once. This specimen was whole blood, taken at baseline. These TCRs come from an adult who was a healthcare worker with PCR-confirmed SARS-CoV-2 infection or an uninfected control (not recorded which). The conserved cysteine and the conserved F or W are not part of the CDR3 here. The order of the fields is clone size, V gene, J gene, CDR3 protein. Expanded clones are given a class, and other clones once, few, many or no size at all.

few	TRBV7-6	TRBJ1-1	ASSLGSQGLRNTEAF
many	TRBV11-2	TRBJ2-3	ASIGDRGTDTQY
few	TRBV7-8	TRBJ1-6	ASSFGVQTNMRSSYNSPLH
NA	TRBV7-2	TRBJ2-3	ASSSYAPGTDTQY
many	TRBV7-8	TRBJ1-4	ASSPGTVPTNEKLF
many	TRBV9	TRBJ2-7	ASSVAPTSSANEQY
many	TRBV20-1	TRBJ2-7	SARGQGYEQY
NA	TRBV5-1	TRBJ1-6	ASSSGPGQGNSPLH
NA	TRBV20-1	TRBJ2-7	SVLLTGQGFNEQY
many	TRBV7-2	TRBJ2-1	ASSPPGLADPRNEQF
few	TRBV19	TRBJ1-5	ASSIDRGQPQH
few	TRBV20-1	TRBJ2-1	SAGRGTFDREQF
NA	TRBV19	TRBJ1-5	ASSPAGGQPQH
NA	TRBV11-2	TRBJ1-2	ASGDRRGYT
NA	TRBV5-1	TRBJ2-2	ASSILAGLTGELF
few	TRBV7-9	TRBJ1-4	ASSLDRGAEKLF
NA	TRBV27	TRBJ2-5	ASSLMGTGETQY
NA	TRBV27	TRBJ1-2	ASSPRTGRGYGYT
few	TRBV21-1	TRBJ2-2	ASSKERLLDREYSGELF
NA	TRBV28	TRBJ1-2	ASRKATGDYGYT
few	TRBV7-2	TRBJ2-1	ATSRTGGSSNEQF
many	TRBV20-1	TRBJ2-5	SARKSSRLAGYQETQY
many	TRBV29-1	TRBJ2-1	SVALWEYNEQF
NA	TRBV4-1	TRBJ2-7	ASSQRGELSYEQY
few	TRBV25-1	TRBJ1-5	ASSGVGTGNQPQH
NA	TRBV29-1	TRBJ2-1	SVRSDPYNEQF
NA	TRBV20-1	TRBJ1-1	SAEELQSAANTEAF
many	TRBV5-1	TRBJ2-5	ATSSGRVPETQY
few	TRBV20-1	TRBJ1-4	SAHGTGDEKLF
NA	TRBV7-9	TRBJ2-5	ASSLAGIQETQY
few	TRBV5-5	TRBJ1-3	ASSSGQGVLSGNTIY
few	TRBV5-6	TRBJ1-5	ASSLKPGRESNQPQH
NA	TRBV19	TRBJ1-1	ASSGYRVAPNTEAF
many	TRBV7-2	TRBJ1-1	ASSLRPPGQGTEAF
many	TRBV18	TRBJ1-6	ASSPGGQGNSPLH
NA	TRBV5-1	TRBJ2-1	ASSPAGGTSGVSYNEQF
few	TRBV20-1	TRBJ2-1	SAGGQLVEQF
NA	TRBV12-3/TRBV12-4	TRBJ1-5	ASSLKSNQPQH
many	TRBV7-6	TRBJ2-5	ASSSRGEETQY
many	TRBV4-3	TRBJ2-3	ASSQGSGRMYTDTQY
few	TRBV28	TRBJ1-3	ASSFRGTSGNTIY
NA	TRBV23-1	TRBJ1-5	ASSQSTGGEDQPQH
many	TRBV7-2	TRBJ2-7	ASQGVGSYEQY
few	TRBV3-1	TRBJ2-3	ASSPLREYTDTQY
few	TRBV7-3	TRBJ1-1	ASSLGGRNTEAF
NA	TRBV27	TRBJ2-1	ASSGTGPPKQF
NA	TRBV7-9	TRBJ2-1	ASSLVDRGYNEQF
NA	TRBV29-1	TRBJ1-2	SVADTNYGYT
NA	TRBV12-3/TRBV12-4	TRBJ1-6	ASRAADSPLH
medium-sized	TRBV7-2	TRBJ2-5	ASQTRTSGTKETQY
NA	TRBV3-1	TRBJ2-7	ASSRKLAGRSYEQY
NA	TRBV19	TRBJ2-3	ANTQGTASSTDTQY
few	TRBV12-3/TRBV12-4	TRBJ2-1	ASSLKGLAGLFEQF
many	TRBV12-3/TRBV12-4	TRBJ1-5	ASSLGGIGQPQH
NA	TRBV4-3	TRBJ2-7	ASSQDQYRGHLSYEQY
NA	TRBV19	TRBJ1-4	ASSNRQKLF
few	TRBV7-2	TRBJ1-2	ASSPQGTGDGYT
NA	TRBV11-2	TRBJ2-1	ASSLVAVEQF